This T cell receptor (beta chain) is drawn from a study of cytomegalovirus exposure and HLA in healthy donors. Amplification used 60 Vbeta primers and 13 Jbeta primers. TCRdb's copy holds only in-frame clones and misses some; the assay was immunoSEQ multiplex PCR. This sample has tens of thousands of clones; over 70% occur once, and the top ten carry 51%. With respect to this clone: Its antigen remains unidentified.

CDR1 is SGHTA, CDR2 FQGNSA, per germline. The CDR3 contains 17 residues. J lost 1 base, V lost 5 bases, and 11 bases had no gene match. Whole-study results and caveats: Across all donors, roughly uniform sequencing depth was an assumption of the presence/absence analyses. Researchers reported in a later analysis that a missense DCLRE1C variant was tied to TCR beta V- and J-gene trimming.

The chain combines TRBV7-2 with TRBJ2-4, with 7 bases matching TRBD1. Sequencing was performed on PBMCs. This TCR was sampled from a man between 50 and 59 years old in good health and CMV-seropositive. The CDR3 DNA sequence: TGTGCCAGCAGCAGTTCCAACAGGGGAAGGGCCAAAAACATTCAGTACTTC. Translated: CASSSSNRGRAKNIQYF.